The 24 T cell receptor beta chains listed next were all sequenced from one sample in a study of cytomegalovirus exposure and HLA in healthy donors. The PCR made use of 60 Vbeta and 13 Jbeta primers. Assay: immunoSEQ multiplex PCR; the TCRdb copy retains only in-frame clones and omits some. The sample contains a few hundred thousand clones, around 80% of which appear only once. What was sequenced was PBMCs. Every receptor here comes from a girl aged 2 to 9 in good health and CMV-seronegative.

This chain connects TRBV5-6 to TRBJ2-4, with 12 bases identical to TRBD1. The junction had 11 bases not matched to a gene; V was cut back by 4 bases and J by 9 bases. Per the germline V gene, CDR1 is SGHDT and CDR2 is YYEEEE. CDR3 size: 16 residues. CDR3 residues: CASSGRGQGAQLIQYF. The CDR3 coding sequence is TGTGCCAGCAGCGGTAGGGGACAGGGGGCGCAACTCATTCAGTACTTC. The variable domain in full, with the rest retrieved from reference TRBV5-6 and TRBJ2-4, is DAGVTQSPTHLIKTRGQQVTLRCSPKSGHDTVSWYQQALGQGPQFIFQYYEEEERQRGNFPDRFSGHQFPNYSSELNVNALLLGDSALYLCASSGRGQGAQLIQYFGAGTRLSVL.

The rearrangement uses TRBV9 and TRBJ2-5; D gene uncertain. Germline CDR1 and CDR2: SGDLS and YYNGEE. The CDR3 extends over 13 amino acids. V lost 0 bases and J lost 3, with 6 bases in between. CDR3 sequence reads: CASSVGLKETQYF. The CDR3 DNA is TGTGCCAGCAGCGTAGGCCTAAAAGAGACCCAGTACTTC.

This chain uses TRBV19 with TRBJ1-4; 8 bases are a match to TRBD1. Trimming took 7 bases from V and 7 from J; bases not matched to a gene: 5. The CDR3 is made up of 13 amino acids. The germline V gene encodes CDR1 LNHDA and CDR2 SQIVND (reference sequence). The DNA for the CDR3 is TGTGCCAGTAACAGCAGGGGGCTTGAAAAACTGTTTTTT. The encoded protein is CASNSRGLEKLFF.

V gene TRBV29-1 combines with J gene TRBJ2-6; 10 bases agree with TRBD1. Germline V CDR1 and CDR2: SQVTM, ANQGSEA. V lost 4 bases, J lost 4 bases, and 7 bases stayed unmatched. The CDR3 extends over 16 amino acids. The CDR3: CSVGDRGPSGANVLTF. The CDR3 DNA is TGCAGCGTTGGGGACAGGGGTCCTTCGGGGGCCAACGTCCTGACTTTC.

V usage is TRBV30 and J usage is TRBJ1-1, with TRBD1 matching 7 bases. Germline CDR1 is GTSNPN and CDR2 is SVGIG (reference sequence). The CDR3 extends over 13 amino acids. V trimming: 1 base; J trimming: 4 bases; junction bases outside the gene matches: 3. CDR3 region: CAWSDRGFTEAFF. The CDR3 DNA follows: TGTGCCTGGAGTGACAGGGGTTTCACTGAAGCTTTCTTT.

CDR3: CASSQSRIEGYGYTF. The CDR3 DNA follows: TGTGCCAGCAGCCAAAGCCGGATTGAGGGCTATGGCTACACCTTC. The genes are TRBV27 and TRBJ1-2; D not resolved. Germline CDR1 MNHEY, CDR2 SMNVEV (reference sequence). The V end was cut by 6 bases, the J end by 4 bases, with 18 bases between. This CDR3 has 15 residues.

The chain uses TRBV2 and TRBJ2-1; D might be TRBD2 (6 bases). Trimming removed 9 bases at V and 4 bases at J, with 10 bases between. Germline CDR1 and CDR2: SNHLY and FYNNEI. This CDR3 is 12 amino acids long. CDR3 in amino acids: CASLSGYNEQFF. CDR3 DNA: TGTGCCAGTCTTAGCGGTTACAATGAGCAGTTCTTC.

Regarding this clone: The missing conserved phenylalanine or tryptophan at the end of this CDR3 makes a read error likely. J is TRBJ1-2 and V is TRBV30; no reliable D call. The CDR3 contains 10 residues. Between the trimmed V and J ends, which lost 8 bases and 3 bases, there was a span of 7 bases. CDR1 and CDR2 (germline): GTSNPN, SVGIG (reference sequence). The CDR3 region is CAGIHYGYTL. The CDR3 nucleotides are TGTGCCGGCATTCACTATGGCTACACCCTC.

CDR3 coding DNA: TGCGCCAGCAGCCGGGGGACAGGGTTAGCAGATACGCAGTATTTT. The encoded protein is CASSRGTGLADTQYF. V is TRBV4-1 and J is TRBJ2-3; the match to TRBD1 covers 9 bases. Germline CDR1 reads MGHRA; CDR2 reads YSYEKL. The CDR3 loop spans 15 amino acids. V shed 4 bases and J 4 bases; nucleotides not matched to a gene: 6.

V gene TRBV2 combines with J gene TRBJ1-6; D gene uncertain. The germline V gene has CDR1 SNHLY and CDR2 FYNNEI. V was pared by 6 bases and J by 0 bases, with 9 bases between. The CDR3 extends over 15 amino acids. CDR3 in amino acids: CASRLSSSYNSPLHF. CDR3 nucleotide sequence: TGTGCCAGCAGATTAAGTAGCTCCTATAATTCACCCCTCCACTTT. The whole variable domain, remainder taken from reference TRBV2 and TRBJ1-6, is EPEVTQTPSHQVTQMGQEVILRCVPISNHLYFYWYRQILGQKVEFLVSFYNNEISEKSEIFDDQFSVERPDGSNFTLKIRSTKLEDSAMYFCASRLSSSYNSPLHFGNGTRLTVT.

This clone was picked up a small number of times. V usage is TRBV5-1 and J usage is TRBJ2-1; D is possibly TRBD1 (6 bases). V dropped 0 bases and J dropped 9 bases, with 16 bases sitting between them. CDR1 is SGHRS, CDR2 YFSETQ, per germline. This CDR3 is 15 amino acids long. In DNA form, the CDR3 reads TGCGCCAGCAGCTTGGGACCTGTTCTAGGGGGTGAGCAGTTCTTC. Encoded protein: CASSLGPVLGGEQFF.

This clone was recorded a few times. This chain connects TRBV27 to TRBJ2-3; 11 nucleotides agree with TRBD2. Germline values: CDR1 MNHEY, CDR2 SMNVEV (reference sequence). J was trimmed by 6 bases and V by 6 bases; bases with no gene match: 17. This CDR3 has 18 amino acids. The CDR3 DNA follows: TGTGCCAGCAGGTCACGACCCCTTAGCGGGGGGGATCGGGATACGCAGTATTTT. Residues: CASRSRPLSGGDRDTQYF.

The chain is built from TRBV5-4 and TRBJ1-1; possible D gene TRBD1, 6 bases. The CDR3 extends over 14 amino acids. Germline CDR1 is SGHNT and CDR2 is YYREEE (reference sequence). V was pared by 1 base and J by 3 bases, with 10 bases between. CDR3 DNA sequence: TGTGCCAGCAGCTTGACTTCAGGGGACACTGAAGCTTTCTTT. Its protein is CASSLTSGDTEAFF.

This chain joins TRBV19 and TRBJ1-2; D is possibly TRBD1 (5 bases). Germline V CDR1 and CDR2: LNHDA, SQIVND (reference sequence). CDR3 length equals 14 residues. The V gene lost 8 bases and the J gene lost 0 bases, with 13 bases spanning the gap. CDR3 sequence (DNA): TGTGCCAGTTCTACAGGCGCGCCTAACTATGGCTACACCTTC. Translation: CASSTGAPNYGYTF.

This chain uses TRBV15 with TRBJ2-2, with D possibly TRBD1 on 5 matching bases. This CDR3 spans 15 amino acids. The germline gives CDR1 LNHNV, CDR2 YYDKDF (reference sequence). The V end was cut by 2 bases, the J end by 0 bases, with 7 bases between. Here the CDR3 DNA reads TGTGCCACCAGCAGACAGGGTCCGAACACCGGGGAGCTGTTTTTT. It is translated as CATSRQGPNTGELFF.

This chain's CDR3 is CASSTLPTGQGAEAFF. In DNA form, the CDR3 reads TGTGCCAGTAGTACCTTACCTACCGGACAGGGCGCTGAAGCTTTCTTT. This chain links TRBV19 with TRBJ1-1; 8 bases match TRBD1. The CDR3 totals 16 residues. Germline CDR1 reads LNHDA; CDR2 reads SQIVND (reference sequence). Trimming removed 4 bases from V and 6 bases from J; junction bases left unmatched: 13.

V gene TRBV4-1 combines with J gene TRBJ2-1; 8 nucleotides line up with TRBD1. Trimming removed 3 bases from V and 6 bases from J; junction bases left unmatched: 10. Germline CDR1 and CDR2: MGHRA and YSYEKL. This CDR3 has 16 residues. CDR3 protein: CASSHPGTGLSNEQFF. In nucleotides, the CDR3 is TGCGCCAGCAGCCACCCCGGGACAGGTCTTAGCAATGAGCAGTTCTTC.

CDR3 protein: CASSHYRDSLNQPQHF. CDR3 DNA: TGTGCCAGCTCACATTACCGGGACAGTCTCAATCAGCCCCAGCATTTT. The chain combines TRBV18 with TRBJ1-5; 7 positions agree with TRBD1. CDR1 is KGHSH, CDR2 LQKENI, per germline. Trimming took 4 bases from V and 3 from J; bases not matched to a gene: 9. This CDR3 spans 16 amino acids.

The V gene is TRBV2, the J gene TRBJ2-7, with D tentatively TRBD1 (6 bases). This CDR3 region has 12 residues. The germline CDR1 and CDR2 sequences are SNHLY and FYNNEI. With 4 bases removed from V and 4 bases from J, the gap between germline ends came to 8 bases. The CDR3 region has the DNA TGTGCCAGCAGTGCACAGGGTTACGAGCAGTACTTC. It yields the protein CASSAQGYEQYF.

This clone has just one count. The J gene is TRBJ2-1, the V gene TRBV29-1; 16 nucleotides align to TRBD2. The length of the CDR3 is 17 residues. Germline V gene data show CDR1 as SQVTM and CDR2 as ANQGSEA. V lost 3 bases, J lost 2 bases, and 4 bases stayed unmatched. The CDR3: CSVEGTSGGGPYNEQFF. Written as DNA, the CDR3 is TGCAGCGTTGAGGGGACTAGCGGGGGGGGACCCTACAATGAGCAGTTCTTC.

V usage is TRBV27 and J usage is TRBJ2-2, with TRBD2 matching over 11 bases. Trimming cost V 6 bases and J 6 bases; bases outside gene matches: 18. Germline lookup yields CDR1 MNHEY and CDR2 SMNVEV (reference sequence). The CDR3 has 19 residues. CDR3 bases: TGTGCCAGCAGAACGTTCCACCTGAGACTAGCGGGGTTGGCCGGGGAGCTGTTTTTT. Translated: CASRTFHLRLAGLAGELFF.

The CDR3 loop reads CAIREAGGPVRETQYF. CDR3 coding DNA: TGTGCCATCAGAGAAGCGGGGGGGCCGGTCCGAGAGACCCAGTACTTC. The J gene is TRBJ2-5, the V gene TRBV10-3, with 10 positions matching TRBD2. Germline CDR1 reads ENHRY; CDR2 reads SYGVKD. V was pared by 6 bases and J by 4 bases, with 11 bases of the junction left unmatched. This CDR3 spans 16 amino acids.

V gene TRBV7-6 combines with J gene TRBJ2-5; possible D gene TRBD1, 5 bases. Germline CDR1 reads SGHVS; CDR2 reads FNYEAQ. The CDR3 is made up of 14 amino acids. V lost 0 bases to trimming and J lost 4 bases, with 9 bases between them. The CDR3 DNA sequence: TGTGCCAGCAGCTTAGCTGACAGAGGAGAGACCCAGTACTTC. Its translation is CASSLADRGETQYF.

This CDR3 is CAVEWGTSYEQYF. CDR3 nucleotides: TGTGCCGTTGAGTGGGGGACATCCTACGAGCAGTACTTC. This chain connects TRBV28 to TRBJ2-7; tentatively, D is TRBD1 (6 bases). This CDR3 region has 13 residues. Germline V lookup: CDR1 MDHEN, CDR2 SYDVKM. Trimming left V 11 bases short and J 1 base short, with 15 bases between.